The T cell receptor (beta chain) described here comes from a study of shared clonotypes between healthy human individuals. As for the study in general: Per-donor plates numbered three CD4 naive, three CD4 memory, two CD8 naive and one CD8 memory. Study-wide points: Sampling was confined to blood; repertoires within tissues likely differ.

Original data processing: ImmunoSEQ output held junction-only sequences without quality scores, so filtering differed. Using immunoSEQ multiplex PCR, the repertoire was profiled, and TCRdb retains in-frame clones only, with some absent. From that table come the V and J calls and clone size; the DNA was used to work out D and trimming. The data hold 550,000 to 850,000 clones, with approximately 74% observed a single time. Note on this clone: No antigen is known for it.

Recent acute infections and vaccinations were absent in the healthy HIV-negative adult donors. The receptor's source is a woman aged 25 to 39 in good health. Material: memory CD4+ T cells sorted from blood. Subset specified: CD45RA-negative fraction.

The CDR3 protein is CASSVGGERGQEQFF. The CDR3 DNA reads TGTGCCAGCAGCGTAGGAGGCGAGCGGGGACAGGAGCAGTTCTTC. The chain joins TRBV9 to TRBJ2-1, with D possibly being TRBD1 or TRBD2 (7 bases each). CDR1 and CDR2 (germline): SGDLS, YYNGEE. This CDR3 has 15 residues. Trimming removed 0 bases from V and 10 bases from J, with 17 bases in between.